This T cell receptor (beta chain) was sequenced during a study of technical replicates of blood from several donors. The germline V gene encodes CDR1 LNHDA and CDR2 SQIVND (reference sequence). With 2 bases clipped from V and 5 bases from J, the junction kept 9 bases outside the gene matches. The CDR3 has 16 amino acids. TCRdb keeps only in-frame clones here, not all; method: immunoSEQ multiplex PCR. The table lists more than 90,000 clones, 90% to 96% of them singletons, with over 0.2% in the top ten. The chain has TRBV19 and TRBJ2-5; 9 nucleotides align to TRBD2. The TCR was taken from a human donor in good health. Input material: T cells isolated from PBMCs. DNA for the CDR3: TGTGCCAGTAGTATACGCCAGCGGGGGGTATCGGAGACCCAGTACTTC. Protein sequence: CASSIRQRGVSETQYF.